The rows below give T cell receptor beta chains drawn from one sample of a study of T cells in Graves' hyperthyroidism and ophthalmopathy. TCRdb itself ran the multiplex PCR reads through MiXCR, one entry per CDR3 protein. The data hold more than 500,000 distinct CDR3 sequences, with about 15% observed a single time. Sequenced: blood. These TCRs come from a woman in her thirties or forties with Graves' ophthalmopathy. Both conserved end residues are part of each CDR3. A D gene is named only where the DNA matches it firmly. Only part of the rows carry a size: once, few, many, or a class if the clone is expanded.

size: -
J: TRBJ1-5
length: 16
V: TRBV6-1
D: TRBD1
DNA: TGTGCCAGCAGGCCGGGACAGGGGGGTAATATGCAGCCCCAGCATTTT
CDR3: CASRPGQGGNMQPQHF

size: many
J: TRBJ2-7
length: 15
V: TRBV7-2
D: -
DNA: TGTGCCAGCAGCCCGGGGACCAAACCAACCTACGAGCAGTACTTC
CDR3: CASSPGTKPTYEQYF

size: many
J: TRBJ2-4
length: 16
V: TRBV19
D: TRBD2
DNA: TGTGCCAGTAGTATCACGACGAGACTAGCGGGAGCCGTAAGGTACTTC
CDR3: CASSITTRLAGAVRYF

size: many
J: TRBJ2-6
length: 15
V: TRBV7-8
D: TRBD1
DNA: TGTGCCAGCAGCTTAGCGGACAGGGGAACCAACGTCCTGACTTTC
CDR3: CASSLADRGTNVLTF

size: few
J: TRBJ2-7
length: 11
V: TRBV29-1
D: -
DNA: TGCAGCGCCGAGCGGGCGGGGGAGCAGTACTTC
CDR3: CSAERAGEQYF

size: -
J: TRBJ2-7
length: 13
V: TRBV5-1
D: -
DNA: TGCGCCAGCAGCTCGAGTAAAAACTACGAGCAGTACTTC
CDR3: CASSSSKNYEQYF

size: many
J: TRBJ1-5
length: 14
V: TRBV12-3/TRBV12-4
D: -
DNA: TGTGCCAGCAGTTACGACAGCATCAATCAGCCCCAGCATTTT
CDR3: CASSYDSINQPQHF

size: -
J: TRBJ1-1
length: 15
V: TRBV2
D: -
DNA: TGTGCCAGCAGTGATTCGGGCGGAGGGAACACTGAAGCTTTCTTT
CDR3: CASSDSGGGNTEAFF

size: -
J: TRBJ2-7
length: 14
V: TRBV7-2
D: -
DNA: TGTGCCAGCAGTACCAATCCGGGAGCCTACGAGCAGTACTTC
CDR3: CASSTNPGAYEQYF

size: many
J: TRBJ2-2
length: 15
V: TRBV5-1
D: -
DNA: TGCGCCAGCAGCTTGGGGGGACAGAACACCGGGGAGCTGTTTTTT
CDR3: CASSLGGQNTGELFF

size: many
J: TRBJ1-2
length: 13
V: TRBV29-1
D: -
DNA: TGCAGCGTTGAATCGGGGGGACGGTATGGCTACACCTTC
CDR3: CSVESGGRYGYTF

size: many
J: TRBJ1-1
length: 13
V: TRBV6-1
D: -
DNA: TGTGCCAGCAGTGAAAACAGGAACACTGAAGCTTTCTTT
CDR3: CASSENRNTEAFF

size: many
J: TRBJ2-7
length: 12
V: TRBV10-3
D: TRBD1
DNA: TGTGCCACCCGGGACAGCCCCAACGAGCAGTACTTC
CDR3: CATRDSPNEQYF

size: many
J: TRBJ2-2
length: 15
V: TRBV13
D: -
DNA: TGTGCCAGCAGCCCCCATGCAGGAGGCACCGGGGAGCTGTTTTTT
CDR3: CASSPHAGGTGELFF

size: few
J: TRBJ2-7
length: 14
V: TRBV3-1
D: TRBD2
DNA: TGTGCCAGCGCCCGACTAGCGGGAATGTACGAGCAGTACTTC
CDR3: CASARLAGMYEQYF

size: many
J: TRBJ2-7
length: 14
V: TRBV28
D: -
DNA: TGTGCCAGCAGTACCGGGAGCCCCTCCTACGAGCAGTACTTC
CDR3: CASSTGSPSYEQYF

size: many
J: TRBJ1-1
length: 15
V: TRBV6-5
D: TRBD1
DNA: TGTGCCAGCCGAGAGGGGACAGGGATTGTAGCTGAAGCTTTCTTT
CDR3: CASREGTGIVAEAFF

size: many
J: TRBJ2-7
length: 13
V: TRBV28
D: -
DNA: TGTGCCAGCACTAAAGGCTACCGCTACGAGCAGTACTTC
CDR3: CASTKGYRYEQYF

size: -
J: TRBJ2-7
length: 14
V: TRBV6-2/TRBV6-3
D: -
DNA: TGTGCCAGCACCAAGGGAGACACCTCCTACGAGCAGTACTTC
CDR3: CASTKGDTSYEQYF

size: many
J: TRBJ2-5
length: 13
V: TRBV7-2
D: -
DNA: TGTGCCAGCAGCTTCCCCGGATCGGGGACCCAGTACTTC
CDR3: CASSFPGSGTQYF

size: many
J: TRBJ1-5
length: 14
V: TRBV24-1
D: -
DNA: TGTGCCACCAGTGATTTGGCAGGGCGGCAGCCCCAGCATTTT
CDR3: CATSDLAGRQPQHF

size: -
J: TRBJ1-2
length: 13
V: TRBV20-1
D: -
DNA: TGCAGTGCTATACCAGGAGCTAACTATGGCTACACCTTC
CDR3: CSAIPGANYGYTF

size: -
J: TRBJ1-2
length: 13
V: TRBV6-2/TRBV6-3
D: -
DNA: TGTGCCAGCAGTTCTAAAGCTAACTATGGCTACACCTTC
CDR3: CASSSKANYGYTF

size: -
J: TRBJ1-1
length: 14
V: TRBV19
D: -
DNA: TGTGCCAGTAGTACCTCCGGGTCCTGGACCGAAGCTTTCTTT
CDR3: CASSTSGSWTEAFF

size: -
J: TRBJ2-5
length: 15
V: TRBV28
D: TRBD1
DNA: TGTGCCAGCAGCCAAAGGACAGGGGGTCAAGAGACCCAGTACTTC
CDR3: CASSQRTGGQETQYF

size: many
J: TRBJ2-3
length: 12
V: TRBV29-1
D: -
DNA: TGCAGCGTTGATAGGGACGCAGATACGCAGTATTTT
CDR3: CSVDRDADTQYF

size: many
J: TRBJ2-5
length: 14
V: TRBV7-3
D: TRBD2
DNA: TGTGCCAGCAGCTTAATGGGGGGGGTTGGGACCCAGTACTTC
CDR3: CASSLMGGVGTQYF

size: many
J: TRBJ1-1
length: 13
V: TRBV29-1
D: -
DNA: TGCAGCGTTGCCCTGGCAGGGGCCACTGAAGCTTTCTTT
CDR3: CSVALAGATEAFF

size: few
J: TRBJ1-5
length: 13
V: TRBV11-1
D: -
DNA: TGTGCCAGCACAACAGGGTACAATCAGCCCCAGCATTTT
CDR3: CASTTGYNQPQHF

size: many
J: TRBJ2-5
length: 14
V: TRBV19
D: -
DNA: TGTGCCAGTAGTCCGTCAGGGTTCCAAGAGACCCAGTACTTC
CDR3: CASSPSGFQETQYF

size: many
J: TRBJ2-2
length: 14
V: TRBV28
D: -
DNA: TGTGCCAGCAGTTTATATATGGGGGCCGGGGAGCTGTTTTTT
CDR3: CASSLYMGAGELFF

size: many
J: TRBJ2-5
length: 14
V: TRBV12-3/TRBV12-4
D: -
DNA: TGTGCCAGCAGTTTAACGGACCGCCGGGAGACCCAGTACTTC
CDR3: CASSLTDRRETQYF

size: many
J: TRBJ2-4
length: 18
V: TRBV12-3/TRBV12-4
D: TRBD2
DNA: TGTGCCAGCAGTTTACCGGCAGCGGGGGGGATCGAAAAATACATTCAGTACTTC
CDR3: CASSLPAAGGIEKYIQYF

size: -
J: TRBJ1-6
length: 15
V: TRBV6-5
D: -
DNA: TGTGCCAGCAGTTACGGGGGTCCCGATAATTCACCCCTCCACTTT
CDR3: CASSYGGPDNSPLHF

size: -
J: TRBJ1-2
length: 13
V: TRBV6-1
D: TRBD1
DNA: TGTGCCAGCACCTACCGGGACAGAGCCTCAAACACCTTC
CDR3: CASTYRDRASNTF

size: many
J: TRBJ2-5
length: 15
V: TRBV28
D: TRBD2
DNA: TGTGCCAGCAGCCACGGACTAGCGGGAGGAGAGACCCAGTACTTC
CDR3: CASSHGLAGGETQYF